Below, one T cell receptor beta chain is given with its context. V gave up 7 bases and J gave up 8 bases, with 22 bases separating them. The CDR3 totals 15 residues. CDR1 MNHNY and CDR2 SVGAGI come from the germline V gene (reference sequence). The data derive from a study of CD8+ T cells in alopecia areata. Reverse transcription of extracted RNA yielded cDNA, which provided the sequencing template. Some clones are missing from TCRdb's copy, which holds only in-frame ones; the method was immunoSEQ multiplex PCR. The repertoire holds 120,000 to 150,000 clones, with 40% to 50% as singletons. The sample consisted of CD4+ T cells sorted from blood. This receptor was taken from a human donor with alopecia areata. The chain uses TRBV6-6 and TRBJ2-3; D may be TRBD2 (6 bases). The CDR3 DNA is TGTGCCAGCAAAGACCTGGGACTTGACTCCGGTACGCAGTATTTT. It translates to CASKDLGLDSGTQYF.